This entry lists 14 T cell receptor beta chains sequenced from one sample in a study of regulatory T cells in long-lasting Graves disease. Building the TCR beta libraries relied on iRepertoire HTBI primers, and CDR3 regions underwent Arm-PCR. TCRdb ran MiXCR on the multiplex PCR reads and lists one entry per CDR3 protein. The sample lists 430,000 or so distinct CDR3 sequences, 21% seen once, with over 11% in the top ten. Noted time point: persistent/refractory GD, antithyroid drugs over 5 years with positive TRAb. Isolated PBMC RNA provided the starting material for the TCR library. This specimen was peripheral blood mononuclear cells (PBMCs), taken when the disease was refractory, from a patient treated with antithyroid drugs. These TCRs come from a female donor with Graves disease.

This clonotype was observed a handful of times. The chain employs TRBV20-1 and TRBJ2-5, with unresolved D. This CDR3 region has 15 residues. Germline V gene lookup returns CDR1 DFQATT and CDR2 SNEGSKA (reference sequence). V was shortened by 1 base and J by 2 bases, with 14 bases between the two germline ends. The CDR3 sequence: CSARVASLGQETQYF. CDR3 coding DNA: TGCAGTGCTAGAGTGGCATCTCTAGGGCAAGAGACCCAGTACTTC.

With respect to this clonotype: Relative to the germline gene, one junction end is altered; a read error may explain this. The V and J genes are TRBV10-1 and TRBJ2-2, with 7 nucleotides matching TRBD2. The length of the CDR3 is 16 residues. The V gene's germline CDR1 is WNHNN and CDR2 SYGVQD (reference sequence). DNA of the CDR3: TGCGCCAGCGAACCACAAAGGACTAGGAACACCAGGGAGCTGTTTTTT. Protein: CASEPQRTRNTRELFF.

This rearrangement joins TRBV28 to TRBJ1-5, with a weak D call TRBD1 (5 bases). CDR3 size: 16 residues. Germline assignment: CDR1 MDHEN and CDR2 SYDVKM. V was shortened by 4 bases and J by 1 base, with 14 bases between the two germline ends. The CDR3 protein is CASSSAGARSNQPQHF. As DNA, the CDR3 is TGTGCCAGCAGTTCTGCTGGGGCGCGGAGCAATCAGCCCCAGCATTTT.

This clonotype was recorded many times. V is TRBV20-1 and J is TRBJ1-2; D uncertain. V gave up 2 bases and J gave up 0 bases, with 10 bases separating them. Germline assignment: CDR1 DFQATT and CDR2 SNEGSKA (reference sequence). This CDR3 spans 14 amino acids. The CDR3 sequence: CSARRSASNYGYTF. In DNA form, the CDR3 reads TGCAGTGCTAGACGGTCAGCCTCTAACTATGGCTACACCTTC.

This clonotype was counted a few times. V gene TRBV3-1 combines with J gene TRBJ2-5; 9 bases match TRBD1. CDR1 and CDR2 (germline): LGHDT, YNNKEL (reference sequence). This CDR3 spans 16 amino acids. After removal of 4 bases from V and 2 bases from J, the junction contained 8 bases not matched to a gene. The CDR3, as DNA: TGTGCCAGCAGCCTATTCGTCGGGACAGGGCAAGAGACCCAGTACTTC. Translating gives CASSLFVGTGQETQYF.

This clonotype has just a few counts. The chain has TRBV10-2 and TRBJ1-6; no reliable D call. V lost 7 bases to trimming and J lost 7 bases, with 11 bases between them. The CDR3 has 13 amino acids. In germline, CDR1 is WSHSY, CDR2 SAAADI. CDR3 nucleotide sequence: TGCGCCAGCAAGTCAGTTGGGAATTCACCCCTCCACTTT. Translation gives CASKSVGNSPLHF.

The chain uses TRBV6-1 and TRBJ2-7; 9 bases map to TRBD1. This CDR3 region has 16 residues. Germline V gene lookup returns CDR1 MNHNS and CDR2 SASEGT. V was clipped by 6 bases and J by 2 bases; unmatched bases: 11. The CDR3 nucleotides are TGTGCCAGCAGGACTCTCGGGACAGGGAAAACCTACGAGCAGTACTTC. Amino acids: CASRTLGTGKTYEQYF.

This clonotype was seen many times. The J gene is TRBJ2-7, the V gene TRBV28, with D unresolved. Trimming took off 7 bases at V and 2 bases at J, with 9 bases between the two ends. This CDR3 is 12 amino acids long. CDR1 is MDHEN, CDR2 SYDVKM, per germline. Here the CDR3 reads CASTSKAYEQYF. CDR3 coding DNA: TGTGCCAGCACAAGCAAAGCCTACGAGCAGTACTTC.

This clonotype was recorded many times. The J gene is TRBJ1-6, the V gene TRBV27, with TRBD1 identical over 9 bases. The CDR3 totals 11 residues. The junction had 3 bases not matched to a gene; V was cut back by 6 bases and J by 15 bases. Germline lookup yields CDR1 MNHEY and CDR2 SMNVEV (reference sequence). CDR3 region: CASSPGQGLHF. In DNA, the CDR3 is TGTGCCAGCAGCCCGGGACAGGGCCTCCACTTT.

The table lists this clonotype with many counts. The gene calls are TRBV6-1 and TRBJ1-1; D gene ambiguous. The CDR3 loop spans 15 amino acids. Deletions cut 5 bases from V and 0 bases from J, with 13 bases between. CDR1 is MNHNS and CDR2 is SASEGT in the germline V gene. CDR3 sequence reads: CASSRRRTLNTEAFF. For the CDR3, the DNA is TGTGCCAGCAGTAGACGACGGACGCTGAACACTGAAGCTTTCTTT.

The rearrangement uses TRBV20-1 and TRBJ2-7; no firm D call. The CDR3 runs 11 residues. The germline gives CDR1 DFQATT, CDR2 SNEGSKA (reference sequence). CDR3 coding DNA: TGCTGCCTTGCTACCTCCTACGAGCAGTACTTC. Translated: CCLATSYEQYF.

The chain has TRBV20-1 and TRBJ1-4; 8 nucleotides agree with TRBD1. CDR3 size: 16 residues. Germline trimming cut 1 base from V and 6 bases from J; bases unmatched to any gene: 10. Germline values: CDR1 DFQATT, CDR2 SNEGSKA (reference sequence). The CDR3 bases are TGCAGTGCTAGAGGCTCTGCTGGACAGGGCGATGAAAAACTGTTTTTT. Amino acid sequence: CSARGSAGQGDEKLFF.

This clonotype was found a few times. V usage is TRBV4-2 and J usage is TRBJ1-2; perhaps TRBD1 as D (5 bases). Germline CDR1 and CDR2: LGHNA and YNFKEQ. The V and J ends lost 3 bases and 6 bases respectively, with 14 bases between them. There are 14 residues in the CDR3. CDR3 sequence (DNA): TGTGCCAGCAGCCAGGGATCGGGGCTGGATGGCTACACCTTC. It translates to CASSQGSGLDGYTF.

As to this clonotype: This may be a read error, as it is one base from a much larger clone. The chain links TRBV3-1 to TRBJ2-5; the D gene is possibly TRBD1 (5 bases). The CDR3 has 16 amino acids. Germline lookup yields CDR1 LGHDT and CDR2 YNNKEL (reference sequence). CDR3 bases: TGTGCCCGCAGCCAAGAATGGTCCAGGGTAGAGGAGACCCAGTACTTC. This gives the protein CARSQEWSRVEETQYF.